Listed here is a single T cell receptor (beta chain). V was trimmed by 7 bases and J by 6 bases, leaving 11 bases between them. CDR1 is MDHEN and CDR2 is SYDVKM in the germline V gene. The length of the CDR3 is 12 residues. This record comes from a study of blood T cell repertoires in COVID-19. Study as a whole: Sites in the United States, Italy and Spain provided acute and convalescent COVID-19 samples. Nucleic acid was either cDNA or gDNA, and it came from T cells, B-cell-depleted T cells, or PBMCs.

As processed by the authors: Reference gene primer amplification yielded estimated nucleated cell counts. Produced via immunoSEQ multiplex PCR; TCRdb's table is partial and in-frame only. V, J and clone size are taken as reported in that table, and D and trimming were inferred from the DNA itself. This sample has 200,000 to 250,000 clones, with about nine tenths found just once. The origin of this receptor is a woman aged 60 to 75 with acute or convalescent COVID-19. Sequences were obtained from peripheral blood. V and J are TRBV28 and TRBJ2-3, with D possibly being TRBD2 (6 bases). CDR3 sequence reads: CASIGGSDTQYF. CDR3 DNA sequence: TGTGCCAGCATCGGGGGAAGCGATACGCAGTATTTT.